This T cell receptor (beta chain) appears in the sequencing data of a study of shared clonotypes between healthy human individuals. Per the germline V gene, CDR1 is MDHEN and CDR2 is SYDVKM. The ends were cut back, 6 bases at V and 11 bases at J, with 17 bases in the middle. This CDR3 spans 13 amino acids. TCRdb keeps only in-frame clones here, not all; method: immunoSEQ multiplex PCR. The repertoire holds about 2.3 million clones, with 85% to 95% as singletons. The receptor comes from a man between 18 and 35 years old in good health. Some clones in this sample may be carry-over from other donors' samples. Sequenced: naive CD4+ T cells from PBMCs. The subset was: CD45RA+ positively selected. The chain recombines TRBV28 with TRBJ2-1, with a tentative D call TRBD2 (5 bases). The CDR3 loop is CASRDSPTWKQFF. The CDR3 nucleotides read TGTGCCAGCAGGGACTCCCCTACGTGGAAGCAGTTCTTC.